This T cell receptor (beta chain) was observed in a study of T cell repertoires in aging, cancer and after chemotherapy. Regarding the study as a whole: Across the chemotherapy interval, each cancer cohort showed higher median generation probability, suggesting thymic rebound. Untreated cancer patients had significantly lower blood TCR diversity than age-matched healthy donors. Loss of evenness, beyond lost richness, contributed to age-related TCR diversity decline in cancer patients.

Remarks on this clonotype: Its antigen is undetermined.

V lost 6 bases, J lost 4 bases, and 1 base stayed unmatched. Germline V CDR1 and CDR2: SEHNR, FQNEAQ (reference sequence). This CDR3 has 13 amino acids. A mixed TRB-A/B primer pool amplified rearranged TRB by multiplex touch-down PCR. TCRdb re-analysed the multiplex PCR reads in MiXCR, keeping a single row per CDR3 protein. The repertoire holds some 4,000 distinct CDR3 sequences, over 20% seen once, with about 30% in the top ten. Peripheral blood genomic DNA, not sorted cells or RNA, was the template. Sequencing used blood. This chain joins TRBV7-9 and TRBJ2-7, with 12 bases fitting TRBD2. The receptor comes from a human donor in good health. The donor label of this sample is uncertain. CDR3 loop: CASRLAGGYEQYF. CDR3 DNA: TGTGCCAGCAGGCTAGCGGGGGGGTACGAGCAGTACTTC.